This entry concerns a single TCR beta chain. The antigen remains undetermined. The sample belongs to a study of radiation and T cells in renal cell carcinoma. Study outcomes and limitations: In blood, top tumor clones expanded by 2 weeks, shrinking by 4.

Sequencing was performed with immunoSEQ multiplex PCR; in TCRdb, only in-frame clones are kept and a portion is missing. The table shows over 120,000 clones, with approximately 86% occurring only once. J lost 5 bases, V lost 4 bases, and 3 bases had no gene match. The CDR3 length is 13 residues. CDR1 and CDR2 (germline): SGHTS, YDEGEE. The time point: blood 4 weeks post-SBRT, at nephrectomy. Treatment given: 15 Gy SBRT to primary tumor, nephrectomy 4 weeks later. The patient's renal cell carcinoma had clear cell pathology. The input for sequencing was blood, taken from a patient whose treatment included radiotherapy and nephrectomy. This receptor was obtained from a woman between 50 and 59 years old with renal cell carcinoma. The rearrangement links TRBV5-8 to TRBJ2-1; 7 bases align to TRBD1. CDR3 loop: CASSRDSHNEQFF. CDR3 DNA sequence: TGTGCCAGCAGCCGGGACAGCCACAATGAGCAGTTCTTC.